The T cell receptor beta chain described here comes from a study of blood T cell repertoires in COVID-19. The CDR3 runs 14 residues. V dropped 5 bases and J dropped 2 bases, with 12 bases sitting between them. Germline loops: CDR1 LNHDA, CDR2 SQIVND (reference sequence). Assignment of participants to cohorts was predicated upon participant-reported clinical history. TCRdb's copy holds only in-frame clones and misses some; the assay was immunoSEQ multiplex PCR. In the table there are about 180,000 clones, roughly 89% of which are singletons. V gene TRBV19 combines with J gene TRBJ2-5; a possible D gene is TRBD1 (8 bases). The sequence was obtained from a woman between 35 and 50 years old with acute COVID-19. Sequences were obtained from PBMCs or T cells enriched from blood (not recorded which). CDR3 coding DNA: TGTGCCAGTAGTTTACAGGGGGGGCAAGAGACCCAGTACTTC. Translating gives CASSLQGGQETQYF.